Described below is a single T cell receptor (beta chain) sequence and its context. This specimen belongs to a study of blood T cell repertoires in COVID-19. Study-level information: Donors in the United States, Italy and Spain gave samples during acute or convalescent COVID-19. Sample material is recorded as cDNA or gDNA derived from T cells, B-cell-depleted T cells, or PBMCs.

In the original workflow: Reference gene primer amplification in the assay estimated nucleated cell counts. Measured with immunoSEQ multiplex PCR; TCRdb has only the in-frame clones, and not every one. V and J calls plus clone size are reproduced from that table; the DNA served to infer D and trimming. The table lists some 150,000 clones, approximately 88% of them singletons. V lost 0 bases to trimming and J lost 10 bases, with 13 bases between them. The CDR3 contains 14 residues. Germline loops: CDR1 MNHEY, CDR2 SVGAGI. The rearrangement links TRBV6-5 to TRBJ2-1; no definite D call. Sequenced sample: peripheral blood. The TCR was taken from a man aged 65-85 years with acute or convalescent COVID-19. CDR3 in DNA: TGTGCCAGCAGTTACTCGATTAGTAAGCCCGAGCAGTTCTTC. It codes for CASSYSISKPEQFF.